The T cell receptor beta chain described here comes from a study of cytomegalovirus exposure and HLA in healthy donors (dated by TCRdb to 2016 to 2017). For context, the study as a whole: According to a later analysis, the roughly 130 validation repertoires were produced on the same platform as the 700 or so repertoires of the first cohort. Along with the approximately 670-subject first cohort, a separate validation cohort of over a hundred different subjects was used. To predict cytomegalovirus infection status, the study combined high-throughput TCR immunosequencing, statistical association of individual TCRs with disease status, and machine learning. The study was designed to test whether signatures of past pathogen exposure could be identified by cataloging public T cell receptors.

Broader findings and caveats from the paper: Three of the identified cytomegalovirus-associated TCR beta chains were confirmed in vitro to be specific for cytomegalovirus antigens. A total of about 150 TCR beta chains were listed by the study as associated with cytomegalovirus. The validation cohort had no HLA typing available for a later analysis, so co-occurrence within that cohort was assessed over all 130 or so repertoires. In both the original and validation cohorts, the classifier was reported to diagnose cytomegalovirus status with high specificity and sensitivity. Of the cluster scores, around 95% were above 0 in a later analysis, which found that TCRs clustered in the first cohort also tended to co-occur in the 120 validation repertoires. Most TCR sequences were seen in very few donors, while some public TCRs were found in many individuals. It was suggested by the authors that the approach could potentially be generalized to other disease states and immunological phenotypes.

The donors belonged to the validation cohort of approximately 130 subjects, which was separate from the roughly 670-subject first cohort. The cysteine opens and the phenylalanine closes a CDR3 of 15 amino acids. The read is trimmed to its CDR3 DNA, 45 bases read in frame from base 1. For CDR1 and CDR2, the germline V gene lists SQVTM and ANQGSEA. The library was generated by the immunoSEQ multiplex PCR assay. The authors processed their data as follows. A statistical classification framework was developed to diagnose cytomegalovirus status using the catalog of TCR beta chain sequences. This is the immuneACCESS table as TCRdb keeps it, with only in-frame sequences that have V and J called. A part of the clones is gone; compared with another copy, unresolved V genes explain less than half, and the rest is unexplained. V, J and clone size derive from that table, while D and trimming were established from the DNA sequence. In all, the sample holds 100,000 to 120,000 clones, and approximately 90% of those were seen once. The ten largest clones take up 3% to 4% of the sample.

To note about this clone: This receptor's antigen is unknown. The junction differs from germline at one of its ends, possibly a read error.

The specimen was PBMCs. The rearrangement joined TRBV29-1 to TRBJ2-1; a weak D assignment points to TRBD2 (6 bases agree). This receptor was identified in a woman between 18 and 29 years old in good health and CMV-seropositive. The DNA sequence is TGCAGCGTTGAACAAACGGGACTCCAATACAATGGGCAGTTCTTC. Its translation reads: CSVEQTGLQYNGQFF.